These T cell receptor beta chains were read from a single sample in a study of shared clonotypes between healthy human individuals. Assay used: immunoSEQ multiplex PCR; TCRdb lists only in-frame clones, some missing. Among about 2.4 million clones, 80% to 95% were seen once, and the ten largest hold 0.36%. What was sequenced was naive CD4+ T cells from PBMCs. These receptor sequences come from a man aged 18 to 35 in good health. Some clones in this sample may be carry-over from other donors' samples. The CDR3 runs from the conserved cysteine through the conserved F or W. D genes are given only for firm matches. Clone size is given for some rows only: seen once, a few or many times, or a class if the clone is expanded.

size	D	J	V	CDR3	DNA
once	-	TRBJ2-7	TRBV2	CASTGTNPRYEQYF	TGTGCCAGCACAGGGACGAATCCTCGCTACGAGCAGTACTTC
-	-	TRBJ2-2	TRBV25-1	CASSEFPRALLNTGELFF	TGTGCCAGCAGTGAATTCCCCAGAGCATTACTAAACACCGGGGAGCTGTTTTTT
-	TRBD2	TRBJ2-1	TRBV28	CASSLPMASGSFREQFF	TGTGCCAGCAGTTTGCCCATGGCTAGCGGGAGTTTCCGTGAGCAGTTCTTC
-	-	TRBJ1-3	TRBV7-2	CASSPLQGSGNTIYF	TGTGCCAGCAGCCCCCTACAGGGTTCTGGAAACACCATATATTTT
once	TRBD1	TRBJ2-2	TRBV4-2	CASSHADRASTGELFF	TGTGCCAGCAGCCATGCCGACAGGGCGAGCACCGGGGAGCTGTTTTTT
many	TRBD1	TRBJ2-7	TRBV2	CASKNRQGVNEQYF	TGTGCCAGCAAGAACCGGCAGGGGGTAAACGAGCAGTACTTC
few	TRBD2	TRBJ2-1	TRBV5-1	CASSSSGSSYNEQFF	TGCGCCAGCAGCTCTAGCGGGAGCTCCTACAATGAGCAGTTCTTC
-	-	TRBJ2-2	TRBV6-6	CASSILRGRELFF	TGTGCCAGCAGCATACTCAGGGGTCGGGAGCTGTTTTTT
once	-	TRBJ1-1	TRBV28	CASSFRLEGTEAFF	TGTGCCAGCAGTTTTCGCCTAGAGGGGACTGAAGCTTTCTTT
-	-	TRBJ2-5	TRBV29-1	CSVEDTGLMETQYF	TGCAGCGTTGAAGACACTGGGTTGATGGAGACCCAGTACTTC
-	-	TRBJ2-7	TRBV11-1	CASSLPGGRLSYEQYF	TGTGCCAGCAGCCTCCCTGGGGGCCGGCTCTCCTACGAGCAGTACTTC
-	TRBD1	TRBJ1-5	TRBV6-6	CASSPRDRTQPRHF	TGTGCCAGCAGTCCAAGGGACAGAACTCAGCCCCGGCATTTT
-	-	TRBJ2-5	TRBV4-3	CASSQGRARVKTQYF	TGCGCCAGCAGCCAAGGTCGGGCCAGGGTAAAGACCCAGTACTTC
-	-	TRBJ1-5	TRBV29-1	CSASTEWVQPQHF	TGCAGCGCTTCGACCGAGTGGGTTCAGCCCCAGCATTTT
-	-	TRBJ2-1	TRBV7-9	CASSLAGAGQNEQFF	TGTGCCAGCAGCCTAGCCGGGGCAGGGCAGAATGAGCAGTTCTTC
-	-	TRBJ1-5	TRBV7-9	CASSLTSKSQHF	TGTGCCAGCAGCTTAACCAGCAAGTCCCAGCATTTT
-	TRBD2	TRBJ2-1	TRBV9	CASSSRTSLDEQFF	TGTGCCAGCAGCTCGAGGACTAGTCTCGATGAGCAGTTCTTC
-	-	TRBJ2-7	TRBV4-2	CASSQDLTTSSYEQYF	TGTGCCAGCAGCCAAGATCTGACGACGAGCTCCTACGAGCAGTACTTC
-	TRBD2	TRBJ2-1	TRBV7-3	CASSLTGTSGRSSYNEQFF	TGTGCCAGCAGCCTAACCGGGACTAGCGGGAGAAGCTCCTACAATGAGCAGTTCTTC
-	-	TRBJ2-4	TRBV7-3	CASSLSGERAKNIQYF	TGTGCCAGCAGCTTATCTGGGGAGCGGGCCAAAAACATTCAGTACTTC
-	TRBD2	TRBJ2-7	TRBV7-2	CASIQTSAHYEQYF	TGTGCCAGCATACAGACTAGCGCACACTACGAGCAGTACTTC
-	TRBD1	TRBJ1-4	TRBV7-9	CASSLAAGGNEKLFF	TGTGCCAGCAGCTTAGCCGCAGGGGGAAATGAAAAACTGTTTTTT
-	TRBD1	TRBJ1-6	TRBV11-1	CASSSTGLGSPLHF	TGTGCCAGCAGCTCGACAGGGCTGGGATCACCCCTCCACTTT
few	-	TRBJ1-4	TRBV7-9	CASSLHVAEDEKLFF	TGTGCCAGCAGCCTCCACGTTGCAGAAGATGAAAAACTGTTTTTT
-	-	TRBJ2-1	TRBV4-1	CASSRGVAEGHEQFF	TGCGCCAGCAGCAGGGGGGTAGCGGAGGGCCATGAGCAGTTCTTC
-	-	TRBJ1-4	TRBV28	CASSPLLVGWKEATNEKLFF	TGTGCCAGCAGTCCCCTCTTGGTAGGGTGGAAAGAGGCAACTAATGAAAAACTGTTTTTT
-	-	TRBJ1-5	TRBV19	CASSIGVGSQPQHF	TGTGCCAGTAGTATAGGGGTGGGTAGTCAGCCCCAGCATTTT
once	-	TRBJ1-3	TRBV7-2	CASSLARSNSGNTIYF	TGTGCCAGCAGCTTAGCTCGGTCGAACTCTGGAAACACCATATATTTT
-	TRBD2	TRBJ2-1	TRBV27	CASTGGYPRGQFF	TGTGCCAGCACGGGAGGATACCCACGGGGGCAGTTCTTC
-	-	TRBJ2-1	TRBV9	CASSPRRGGTINEQFF	TGTGCCAGCAGCCCCAGGAGGGGAGGTACGATTAATGAGCAGTTCTTC
-	-	TRBJ2-5	TRBV9	CASATSQMQGETQYF	TGTGCCAGCGCAACTAGCCAGATGCAGGGTGAGACCCAGTACTTC
-	-	TRBJ2-3	TRBV6-1	CASSVGTQRWYASTDTQYF	TGTGCCAGCAGTGTGGGCACTCAGAGGTGGTACGCTAGCACAGATACGCAGTATTTT
-	TRBD2	TRBJ2-1	TRBV29-1	CSGSSGRFGEQFF	TGCAGCGGGTCTAGCGGGAGATTCGGGGAGCAGTTCTTC
-	TRBD1	TRBJ2-1	TRBV5-1	CASSSSGTGGDEQFF	TGCGCCAGCAGCTCTTCCGGGACAGGAGGCGATGAGCAGTTCTTC
-	-	TRBJ1-1	TRBV6-5	CASSRPTGVNTEAFF	TGTGCCAGCAGCCGACCCACGGGCGTGAACACTGAAGCTTTCTTT
-	TRBD1	TRBJ2-4	TRBV6-8	CASSKGVGGPDNLAKNIQYF	TGTGCCAGCAGTAAAGGTGTAGGGGGCCCGGATAACCTAGCCAAAAACATTCAGTACTTC
-	-	TRBJ1-3	TRBV5-1	CASSLEGASSGNTIYF	TGCGCCAGCAGCTTGGAAGGGGCAAGCTCTGGAAACACCATATATTTT
once	-	TRBJ1-6	TRBV6-5	CASSYSAGDSPLHF	TGTGCCAGCAGTTATTCAGCAGGGGATTCACCCCTCCACTTT
-	-	TRBJ1-1	TRBV29-1	CSAQSAGSNTEAFF	TGCAGCGCCCAGTCCGCGGGATCCAACACTGAAGCTTTCTTT
-	TRBD2	TRBJ2-3	TRBV9	CASSVGLAGVESTDTQYF	TGTGCCAGCAGCGTAGGGCTAGCGGGAGTGGAAAGCACAGATACGCAGTATTTT
-	TRBD2	TRBJ2-1	TRBV20-1	CSAPTSGKQFF	TGCAGTGCTCCGACTAGCGGGAAACAGTTCTTC
-	TRBD2	TRBJ2-3	TRBV10-3	CAISELSSGDSTDTQYF	TGTGCCATCAGTGAGCTCTCTAGCGGGGACAGCACAGATACGCAGTATTTT
-	TRBD2	TRBJ2-5	TRBV6-5	CASTRTRMEKTQYF	TGTGCCAGCACCCGGACTAGGATGGAAAAGACCCAGTACTTC
once	-	TRBJ2-7	TRBV18	CASSPGRRTYEQYF	TGTGCCAGCTCGCCAGGACGGAGGACCTACGAGCAGTACTTC
once	-	TRBJ2-1	TRBV29-1	CSVDGLRQRTPGNEQFF	TGCAGCGTAGACGGACTTCGACAGCGAACCCCCGGCAATGAGCAGTTCTTC
-	TRBD1	TRBJ1-5	TRBV5-6	CASSLRTGGNQPQHF	TGTGCCAGCAGCTTGAGGACAGGAGGCAATCAGCCCCAGCATTTT
-	-	TRBJ2-6	TRBV5-4	CASSSARIRAGANVLTF	TGTGCCAGCAGCTCCGCAAGGATAAGAGCTGGGGCCAACGTCCTGACTTTC
-	-	TRBJ2-3	TRBV6-1	CASSRGFDTQYF	TGTGCCAGCTCGCGAGGGTTTGATACGCAGTATTTT
-	-	TRBJ2-7	TRBV7-9	CASSRGDISSYEQYF	TGTGCCAGCAGCCGAGGCGACATTAGCTCCTACGAGCAGTACTTC
-	TRBD1	TRBJ1-3	TRBV6-5	CASSYKTGLGDTIYF	TGTGCCAGCAGTTACAAGACAGGGCTTGGAGACACCATATATTTT
-	-	TRBJ1-3	TRBV7-2	CASSVPGRTRRGNTIYF	TGTGCCAGCAGCGTACCGGGCCGCACCCGCCGCGGAAACACCATATATTTT
once	-	TRBJ2-7	TRBV4-3	CASSQDRGSYEQYF	TGCGCCAGCAGCCAAGATCGGGGGTCCTACGAGCAGTACTTC
-	-	TRBJ1-2	TRBV10-3	CATKTIAGHPNYSAIGYTF	TGTGCCACCAAAACTATAGCGGGACACCCTAACTATTCGGCTATCGGCTACACCTTC
-	-	TRBJ1-5	TRBV7-9	CASSFASNQPQHF	TGTGCCAGCAGCTTTGCGAGCAATCAGCCCCAGCATTTT
few	-	TRBJ2-4	TRBV2	CASSEADSQRGIQYF	TGTGCCAGCAGTGAAGCGGACAGCCAGAGGGGCATTCAGTACTTC
-	-	TRBJ2-7	TRBV25-1	CASSGWHADEQYF	TGTGCCAGCAGTGGTTGGCACGCTGACGAGCAGTACTTC